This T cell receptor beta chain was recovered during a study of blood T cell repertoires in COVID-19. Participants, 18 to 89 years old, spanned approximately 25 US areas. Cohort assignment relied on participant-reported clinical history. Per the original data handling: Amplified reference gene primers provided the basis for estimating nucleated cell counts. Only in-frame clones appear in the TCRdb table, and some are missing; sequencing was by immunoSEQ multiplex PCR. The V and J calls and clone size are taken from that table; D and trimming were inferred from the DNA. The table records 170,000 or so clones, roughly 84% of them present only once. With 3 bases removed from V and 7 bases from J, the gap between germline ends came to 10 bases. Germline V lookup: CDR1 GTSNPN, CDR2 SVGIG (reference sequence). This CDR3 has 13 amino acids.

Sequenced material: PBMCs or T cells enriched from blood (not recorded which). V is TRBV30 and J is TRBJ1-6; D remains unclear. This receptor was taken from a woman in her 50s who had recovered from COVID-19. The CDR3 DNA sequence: TGTGCCTGGAGGGTTGGCAGGAATTCACCCCTCCACTTT. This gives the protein CAWRVGRNSPLHF.